These 26 T cell receptor beta chains share one sample of origin, sequenced in a study of regulatory T cells in long-lasting Graves disease. Regarding time point: newly diagnosed GD, antithyroid drugs for less than 3 months. PBMC-extracted RNA yielded the TCR library. iRepertoire HTBI primers and Arm-PCR of CDR3 regions built TCR beta libraries. TCRdb ran MiXCR on the multiplex PCR reads and lists one entry per CDR3 protein. The sample records hundreds of thousands of distinct CDR3 sequences, around 15% being singletons. These records were also assigned to another study, of T cells in Graves' hyperthyroidism and ophthalmopathy.

Source: peripheral blood mononuclear cells (PBMCs), taken at new diagnosis, from a patient treated with antithyroid drugs. These receptors originate from a man younger than 35 with Graves disease.

This clonotype was seen many times. The rearrangement joins TRBV20-1 to TRBJ2-5; the D gene is possibly TRBD2 (6 bases). This CDR3 comprises 14 residues. Germline V gene sequence: CDR1 DFQATT, CDR2 SNEGSKA (reference sequence). CDR3 DNA sequence: TGCAGCGCGACAAATAGCGGCACTGGGGAGACCCAGTACTTC. Encoded protein: CSATNSGTGETQYF.

This clonotype was recorded a few times. This chain joins TRBV7-9 and TRBJ2-6, with 7 positions matching TRBD1. The CDR3 contains 18 residues. With 5 bases clipped from V and 0 bases from J, the junction kept 10 bases outside the gene matches. The germline gives CDR1 SEHNR, CDR2 FQNEAQ (reference sequence). CDR3 DNA: TGTGCCAGCAGCGGAACGACAGGGCTAAGCTCTGGGGCCAACGTCCTGACTTTC. This sequence encodes CASSGTTGLSSGANVLTF.

This clonotype was counted only a few times. The gene calls are TRBV19 and TRBJ1-1, with 7 bases aligning to TRBD1. This CDR3 is built from 18 residues. V shed 9 bases, J shed 1 base, and the junction held 20 bases outside the gene matches. The germline CDR1 and CDR2 sequences are LNHDA and SQIVND (reference sequence). The CDR3 reads CASGTGTAVYRGNTEAFF. The DNA of the CDR3 is TGTGCCAGCGGGACCGGGACGGCAGTGTACAGGGGGAACACTGAAGCTTTCTTT.

Here the CDR3 DNA reads TGCAGTGCTAGTTATAGCGGGAGGGACACCGGGGAGCTGTTTTTT. Its protein product is CSASYSGRDTGELFF. The V gene is TRBV20-1, the J gene TRBJ2-2; 11 nucleotides match TRBD2. The J segment lost 3 bases and the V segment lost 3 bases, leaving 3 bases of the junction unmatched. The CDR3 consists of 15 residues. Per the germline V gene, CDR1 is DFQATT and CDR2 is SNEGSKA (reference sequence).

This clonotype was seen a few times. The chain joins TRBV6-1 to TRBJ1-1; D is ambiguous. Trimming took 2 bases from V and 5 from J, leaving 9 bases between them. Germline CDR1 is MNHNS and CDR2 is SASEGT. The CDR3 totals 13 residues. The CDR3 spells CASSEFGRTEAFF. The DNA for the CDR3 is TGTGCCAGCAGTGAATTCGGCCGTACTGAAGCTTTCTTT.

The chain couples TRBV5-1 to TRBJ1-2; D uncertain. V lost 2 bases, J lost 6 bases, and 14 bases lay in between. This CDR3 region has 14 residues. CDR1 and CDR2 from the germline V gene are SGHRS and YFSETQ. The CDR3 is CASSLSGEGHGYTF. The CDR3 DNA is TGCGCCAGCAGCTTATCCGGGGAGGGTCATGGCTACACCTTC.

This clonotype was found a few times. The chain employs TRBV7-8 and TRBJ2-7; 8 bases agree with TRBD2. From germline, CDR1 is SGHVS and CDR2 FQNEAQ. This CDR3 comprises 15 residues. Trimming took 2 bases from V and 4 from J; bases not matched to a gene: 7. CDR3 region: CASSLLDSGTYEQYF. The CDR3 DNA is TGTGCCAGCAGCTTACTGGATAGCGGGACATACGAGCAGTACTTC.

This clonotype was detected ten times or more. The rearrangement links TRBV6-2 or TRBV6-3 to TRBJ2-3, with D unresolved. V was trimmed by 2 bases and J by 4 bases, leaving 13 bases between them. There are 15 residues in the CDR3. Germline lookup yields CDR1 MNHEY and CDR2 SVGEGT. CDR3 sequence (DNA): TGTGCCAGCAGTTACCAACCCTCGACCTCAGATACGCAGTATTTT. Protein product: CASSYQPSTSDTQYF.

Of note for this clonotype: A read error may explain this, as a much larger clone is one base away. This chain connects TRBV30 to TRBJ2-7, with D maybe TRBD1 (6 bases). Germline V gene lookup returns CDR1 GTSNPN and CDR2 SVGIG (reference sequence). V was cut by 8 bases and J by 5 bases, with 16 bases left in between. The CDR3 sequence is 12 residues long. The CDR3 sequence is CARGQDIHEQYF. CDR3 sequence (DNA): TGTGCCCGGGGACAAGACATCCACGAGCAGTACTTC.

The chain recombines TRBV9 with TRBJ1-5, with D maybe TRBD1 (6 bases). The CDR3 is 15 amino acids. The V end lost 3 bases, the J end lost 5 bases, and 15 bases lay between the germline ends. Germline values: CDR1 SGDLS, CDR2 YYNGEE. CDR3 DNA: TGTGCCAGCAGCGAGATGGGGACATCTGATCAGCCCCAGCATTTT. It is translated as CASSEMGTSDQPQHF.

This clonotype was picked up a small number of times. This chain uses TRBV20-1 with TRBJ2-5; 14 nucleotides line up with TRBD2. This CDR3 contains 20 residues. Germline CDR1 DFQATT, CDR2 SNEGSKA (reference sequence). Trimming removed 1 base from V and 4 bases from J; junction bases left unmatched: 17. The CDR3 loop is CSARAKLMGTSGSVVETQYF. The CDR3 DNA sequence: TGCAGTGCTAGAGCCAAACTCATGGGGACTAGCGGGAGCGTCGTAGAGACCCAGTACTTC.

Many counts were recorded for this clonotype. Here the CDR3 reads CSARDPSGQETQYF. CDR3 sequence (DNA): TGCAGTGCTAGAGATCCCAGCGGCCAAGAGACCCAGTACTTC. V is TRBV20-1 and J is TRBJ2-5, with D tentatively TRBD2 (5 bases). V dropped 0 bases and J dropped 1 base, with 9 bases sitting between them. The CDR3 runs 14 residues. CDR1 is DFQATT and CDR2 is SNEGSKA in the germline V gene (reference sequence).

This clonotype was counted ten times or more. The chain links TRBV18 to TRBJ2-7; TRBD2 matches at 7 bases. This CDR3 contains 15 residues. Germline V gene sequence: CDR1 KGHSH, CDR2 LQKENI. Germline trimming cut 3 bases from V and 0 bases from J; bases unmatched to any gene: 5. This CDR3 is CASSPPLAASYEQYF. The CDR3 nucleotides read TGTGCCAGCTCACCTCCCCTAGCGGCCTCCTACGAGCAGTACTTC.

The J gene is TRBJ1-2, the V gene TRBV7-9; a weak D match, TRBD1 (6 bases). The ends were cut back, 5 bases at V and 5 bases at J, with 18 bases in the middle. The germline gives CDR1 SEHNR, CDR2 FQNEAQ (reference sequence). The CDR3 length is 15 residues. The CDR3 is CASSPPNQGFYGYTF. The CDR3 nucleotides are TGTGCCAGCAGCCCACCAAACCAGGGGTTTTATGGCTACACCTTC.

This clonotype appeared many times. This chain connects TRBV18 to TRBJ1-4; D not certain. Trimming took off 0 bases at V and 5 bases at J, with 10 bases between the two ends. The CDR3 totals 15 residues. CDR1 and CDR2 from the germline V gene are KGHSH and LQKENI. CDR3 bases: TGTGCCAGCTCACCACCTGCCGAGAGCAATGAAAAACTGTTTTTT. Translating gives CASSPPAESNEKLFF.

This clonotype has just a few counts. In DNA form, the CDR3 reads TGTGCCAGCAGTAAGGACAGATTTATTGGGCCTAACTATGGCTACACCTTC. Its protein is CASSKDRFIGPNYGYTF. The chain combines TRBV7-9 with TRBJ1-2, with a weak D call TRBD1 (6 bases). V was cut by 6 bases and J by 0 bases, with 20 bases left in between. The CDR3 consists of 17 residues. Germline lookup yields CDR1 SEHNR and CDR2 FQNEAQ (reference sequence).

This clonotype was picked up many times. This chain joins TRBV5-1 and TRBJ2-1; perhaps TRBD1 as D (6 bases). Deletions cut 0 bases from V and 0 bases from J, with 10 bases between. Germline V CDR1 and CDR2: SGHRS, YFSETQ. The CDR3 has 16 amino acids. The CDR3 nucleotides are TGCGCCAGCAGCTTGGGTCAGGGGAGCTCCTACAATGAGCAGTTCTTC. This gives the protein CASSLGQGSSYNEQFF.

The sample holds many counts of this clonotype. This chain links TRBV29-1 with TRBJ2-3; D unclear. The germline V and J ends were trimmed by 1 base and 5 bases, with 7 bases remaining between them. Per germline, CDR1 SQVTM and CDR2 ANQGSEA. The CDR3 sequence is 12 residues long. This chain's CDR3 is CSVEGLEDTQYF. The CDR3 DNA reads TGCAGCGTTGAAGGGTTGGAAGATACGCAGTATTTT.

This clonotype has only a few counts. This rearrangement joins TRBV7-9 to TRBJ1-2; D remains ambiguous. This CDR3 has 13 residues. CDR1 SEHNR and CDR2 FQNEAQ come from the germline V gene (reference sequence). V gave up 5 bases and J gave up 2 bases, with 9 bases separating them. The CDR3 nucleotides read TGTGCCAGCAGCCCCAGCGCCAACTATGGCTACACCTTC. Its protein product is CASSPSANYGYTF.

This clonotype was counted only a few times. CDR3 bases: TGCAGTGCTACGGGATCCACCTACGAGCAGTACTTC. As protein: CSATGSTYEQYF. V is TRBV20-1 and J is TRBJ2-7, with D possibly matching TRBD2 (5 bases). V lost 4 bases to trimming and J lost 2 bases, with 9 bases between them. This CDR3 spans 12 amino acids. Germline V gives CDR1 DFQATT, CDR2 SNEGSKA (reference sequence).

The table lists this clonotype with many counts. The chain recombines TRBV10-2 with TRBJ2-1; 8 bases map to TRBD2. There are 15 residues in the CDR3. The germline V gene encodes CDR1 WSHSY and CDR2 SAAADI. The V gene end was trimmed by 9 bases and the J gene end by 8 bases; junction bases not matched to a gene: 15. The CDR3 sequence is CASRTGTRSGDEQFF. DNA of the CDR3: TGCGCCAGTAGAACCGGGACTAGATCTGGCGATGAGCAGTTCTTC.

This clonotype was detected many times. Here the CDR3 DNA reads TGTGCCAGCAGTTTATTTGTGGCTGAAGCTTTCTTT. This gives the protein CASSLFVAEAFF. The rearrangement uses TRBV12-3 or TRBV12-4 and TRBJ1-1; D is uncertain. V lost 2 bases and J 6 bases, leaving 7 bases between the germline ends. This CDR3 is 12 amino acids long.

This clonotype was seen only a few times. The rearrangement uses TRBV20-1 and TRBJ1-5; TRBD1 aligns across 10 bases. The CDR3 runs 16 residues. Germline values: CDR1 DFQATT, CDR2 SNEGSKA (reference sequence). Trimming cost V 3 bases and J 1 base; bases outside gene matches: 6. Here the CDR3 DNA reads TGCAGTGCTAGGGGACAGGGGAAGAACAGCAATCAGCCCCAGCATTTT. As protein: CSARGQGKNSNQPQHF.

This clonotype was seen repeatedly, ten times or more. This rearrangement joins TRBV7-2 to TRBJ2-3; 10 nucleotides align to TRBD2. With V trimmed by 4 bases and J by 4 bases, 5 bases remained unmatched. CDR3 size: 15 residues. From germline, CDR1 is SGHTA and CDR2 FQGNSA. The CDR3, as DNA: TGTGCCAGCAGCTACCCGGGACTAGCGTCAGATACGCAGTATTTT. Protein product: CASSYPGLASDTQYF.

V gene TRBV19 combines with J gene TRBJ2-3; D perhaps matches TRBD1 (5 bases). Germline CDR1 reads LNHDA; CDR2 reads SQIVND (reference sequence). The CDR3 totals 15 residues. The V end was cut by 7 bases, the J end by 5 bases, with 19 bases between. CDR3 nucleotides: TGTGCCAGTAAGGGGAACACCCACACGGGAGATACGCAGTATTTT. Translated, it gives CASKGNTHTGDTQYF.

The chain recombines TRBV19 with TRBJ2-1; 11 bases align to TRBD2. With 4 bases clipped from V and 3 bases from J, the junction kept 8 bases outside the gene matches. This CDR3 is built from 17 residues. Germline loops: CDR1 LNHDA, CDR2 SQIVND (reference sequence). CDR3 amino acids: CASSRQGTSGFYNEQFF. The CDR3 nucleotides read TGTGCCAGTAGTAGACAGGGGACTAGCGGCTTCTACAATGAGCAGTTCTTC.